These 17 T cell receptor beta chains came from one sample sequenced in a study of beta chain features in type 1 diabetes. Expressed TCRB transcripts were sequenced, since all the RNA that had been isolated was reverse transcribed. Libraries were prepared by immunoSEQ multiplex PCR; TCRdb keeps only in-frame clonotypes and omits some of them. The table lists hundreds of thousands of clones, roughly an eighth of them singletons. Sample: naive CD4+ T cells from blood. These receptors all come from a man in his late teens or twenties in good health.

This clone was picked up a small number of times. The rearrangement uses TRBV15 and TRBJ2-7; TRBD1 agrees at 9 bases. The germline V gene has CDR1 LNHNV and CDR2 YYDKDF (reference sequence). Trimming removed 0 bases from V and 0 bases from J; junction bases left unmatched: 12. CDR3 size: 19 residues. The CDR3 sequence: CATSRDSPWDRASSYEQYF. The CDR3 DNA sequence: TGTGCCACCAGCAGAGATTCTCCATGGGACAGGGCCAGCTCCTACGAGCAGTACTTC.

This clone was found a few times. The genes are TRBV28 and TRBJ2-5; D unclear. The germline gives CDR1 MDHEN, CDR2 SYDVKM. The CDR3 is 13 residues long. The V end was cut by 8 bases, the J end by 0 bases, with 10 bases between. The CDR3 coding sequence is TGTGCCAGCGCCACGGTGAACCAAGAGACCCAGTACTTC. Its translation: CASATVNQETQYF.

The CDR3 here is CASSQATPTGDSGNTIYF. CDR3 in DNA: TGTGCCAGCTCACAAGCGACGCCGACAGGGGACTCTGGAAACACCATATATTTT. The chain employs TRBV18 and TRBJ1-3; 8 bases are a match to TRBD1. V trimming: 4 bases; J trimming: 0 bases; junction bases outside the gene matches: 11. The CDR3 runs to 18 residues. CDR1 is KGHSH, CDR2 LQKENI, per germline.

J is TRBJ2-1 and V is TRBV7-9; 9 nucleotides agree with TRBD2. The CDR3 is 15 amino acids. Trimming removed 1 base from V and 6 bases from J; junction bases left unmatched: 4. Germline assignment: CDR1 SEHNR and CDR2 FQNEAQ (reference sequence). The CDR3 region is CASSLGGRASNEQFF. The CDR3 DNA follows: TGTGCCAGCAGCTTAGGCGGGAGGGCCTCCAATGAGCAGTTCTTC.

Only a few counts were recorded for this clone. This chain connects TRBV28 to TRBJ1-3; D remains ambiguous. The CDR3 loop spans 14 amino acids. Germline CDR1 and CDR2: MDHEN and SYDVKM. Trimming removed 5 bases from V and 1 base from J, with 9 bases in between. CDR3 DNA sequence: TGTGCCAGCAGTCCACAGTATTCTGGAAACACCATATATTTT. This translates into CASSPQYSGNTIYF.

DNA of the CDR3: TGCGCCAGCAGCTTGGCCCACGGGCGGGCTGAAGCTTTCTTT. It translates to CASSLAHGRAEAFF. V and J are TRBV5-1 and TRBJ1-1; D is unresolved. The germline V gene has CDR1 SGHRS and CDR2 YFSETQ. Trimming pared 0 bases from V and 6 bases from J, leaving 12 bases between. The CDR3 extends over 14 amino acids.

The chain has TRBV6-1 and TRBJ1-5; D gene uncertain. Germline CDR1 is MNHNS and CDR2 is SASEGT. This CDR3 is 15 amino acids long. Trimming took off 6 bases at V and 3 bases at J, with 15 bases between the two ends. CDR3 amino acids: CASSLEGQDNQPQHF. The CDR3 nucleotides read TGTGCCAGCAGCCTAGAGGGCCAGGACAATCAGCCCCAGCATTTT.

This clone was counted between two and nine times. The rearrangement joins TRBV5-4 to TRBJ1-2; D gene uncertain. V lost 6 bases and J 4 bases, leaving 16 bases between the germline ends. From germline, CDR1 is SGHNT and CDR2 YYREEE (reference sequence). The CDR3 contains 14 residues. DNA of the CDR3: TGTGCCAGCACCCGGACGGGAGAATCCTATGGCTACACCTTC. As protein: CASTRTGESYGYTF.

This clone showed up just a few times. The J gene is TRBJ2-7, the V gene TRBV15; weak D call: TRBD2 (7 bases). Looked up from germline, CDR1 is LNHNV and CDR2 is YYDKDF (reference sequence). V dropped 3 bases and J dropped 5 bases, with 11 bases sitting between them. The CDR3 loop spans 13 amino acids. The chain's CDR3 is CATSSRGGNEQYF. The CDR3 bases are TGTGCCACCAGCAGTAGGGGGGGGAACGAGCAGTACTTC.

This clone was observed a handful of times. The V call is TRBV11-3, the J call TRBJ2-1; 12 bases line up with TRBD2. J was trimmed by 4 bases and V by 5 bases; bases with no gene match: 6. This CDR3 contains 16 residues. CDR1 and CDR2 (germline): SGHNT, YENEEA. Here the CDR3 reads CASSPGTSGYYNEQFF. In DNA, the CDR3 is TGTGCCAGCAGCCCCGGGACTAGCGGGTATTACAATGAGCAGTTCTTC.

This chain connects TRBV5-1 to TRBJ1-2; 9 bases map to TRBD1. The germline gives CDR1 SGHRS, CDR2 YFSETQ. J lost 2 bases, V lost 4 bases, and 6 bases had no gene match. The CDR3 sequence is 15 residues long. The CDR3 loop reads CASSPDGTGNYGYTF. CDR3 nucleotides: TGCGCCAGCAGCCCGGACGGGACAGGGAACTATGGCTACACCTTC.

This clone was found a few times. The CDR3 DNA reads TGTGCCAGCTCACAGGCGGCCCAAGAGACCCAGTACTTC. Protein: CASSQAAQETQYF. The gene calls are TRBV18 and TRBJ2-5; no reliable D call. Trimming left V 4 bases short and J 1 base short, with 7 bases between. Looked up from germline, CDR1 is KGHSH and CDR2 is LQKENI. The CDR3 sequence is 13 residues long.

Here the CDR3 reads CASSFAPSSYNEQFF. CDR3 DNA: TGTGCCAGCAGCTTCGCGCCAAGCTCCTACAATGAGCAGTTCTTC. The gene calls are TRBV5-4 and TRBJ2-1; D unclear. This CDR3 is 15 amino acids long. Trimming left V 2 bases short and J 0 bases short, with 9 bases between. CDR1 and CDR2 (germline): SGHNT, YYREEE (reference sequence).

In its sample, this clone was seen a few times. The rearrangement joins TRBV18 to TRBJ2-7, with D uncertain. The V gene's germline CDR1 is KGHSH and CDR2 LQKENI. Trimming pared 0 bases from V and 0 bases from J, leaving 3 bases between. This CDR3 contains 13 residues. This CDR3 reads CASSPPYSYEQYF. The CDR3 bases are TGTGCCAGCTCACCACCATACTCCTACGAGCAGTACTTC.

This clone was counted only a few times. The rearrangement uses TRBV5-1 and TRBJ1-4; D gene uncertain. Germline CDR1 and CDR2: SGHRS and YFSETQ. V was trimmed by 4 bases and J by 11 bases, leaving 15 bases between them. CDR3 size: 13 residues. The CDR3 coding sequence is TGCGCCAGCAGCCGAGAGAGGGATGCGAAACTGTTTTTT. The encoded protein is CASSRERDAKLFF. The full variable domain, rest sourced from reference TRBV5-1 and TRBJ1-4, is KAGVTQTPRYLIKTRGQQVTLSCSPISGHRSVSWYQQTPGQGLQFLFEYFSETQRNKGNFPGRFSGRQFSNSRSEMNVSTLELGDSALYLCASSRERDAKLFFGSGTQLSVL.

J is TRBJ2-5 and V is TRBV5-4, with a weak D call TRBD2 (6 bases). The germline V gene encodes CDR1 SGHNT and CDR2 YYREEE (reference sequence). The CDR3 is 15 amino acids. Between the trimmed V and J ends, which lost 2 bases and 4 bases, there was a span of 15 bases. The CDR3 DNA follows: TGTGCCAGCAGCTTCGCTTCGGGAGCGGGAGAGACCCAGTACTTC. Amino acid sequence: CASSFASGAGETQYF.

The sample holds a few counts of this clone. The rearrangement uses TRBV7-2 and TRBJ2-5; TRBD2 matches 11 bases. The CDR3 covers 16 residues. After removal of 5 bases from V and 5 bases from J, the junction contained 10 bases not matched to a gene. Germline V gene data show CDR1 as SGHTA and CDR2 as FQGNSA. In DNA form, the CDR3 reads TGTGCCAGCAGCCGCACTAGCGGGAGTGTTACGGAGACCCAGTACTTC. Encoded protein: CASSRTSGSVTETQYF. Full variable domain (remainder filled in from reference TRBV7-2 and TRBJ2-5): GAGVSQSPSNKVTEKGKDVELRCDPISGHTALYWYRQSLGQGLEFLIYFQGNSAPDKSGLPSDRFSAERTGGSVSTLTIQRTQQEDSAVYLCASSRTSGSVTETQYFGPGTRLLVL.